The 15 T cell receptor beta chains below come from one sample, sequenced in a study of T cells in tumors after PD-1 blockade. Sequenced by immunoSEQ multiplex PCR; TCRdb stores in-frame clones only, minus some. The sample lists more than 50,000 clones; about 74% were seen once. The sequenced sample was PBMCs, obtained after anti-PD-1 treatment. The receptors shown here come from a human donor with basal cell carcinoma.

This clone was seen more than once but under ten times. The chain has TRBV12-3 or TRBV12-4 and TRBJ2-2; D gene uncertain. V was clipped by 3 bases and J by 13 bases, with 9 bases between them. The CDR3 spans 11 residues. In nucleotides, the CDR3 is TGTGCCAGCAGTTTCTTGTCGGGGCTGTTTTTT. Protein sequence: CASSFLSGLFF.

This clone came up a few times. CDR3 region: CASSSFRGGQDNEQFF. The CDR3 nucleotides read TGTGCCAGCAGCTCTTTTCGGGGGGGGCAAGACAATGAGCAGTTCTTC. The chain combines TRBV11-3 with TRBJ2-1, with TRBD2 identical over 8 bases. The CDR3 is 16 residues long. Germline V lookup: CDR1 SGHNT, CDR2 YENEEA. The junction had 10 bases not matched to a gene; V was cut back by 4 bases and J by 5 bases.

The chain links TRBV5-5 to TRBJ1-5, with D perhaps matching TRBD1 (6 bases). The CDR3 is 15 residues long. Trimming removed 6 bases at V and 2 bases at J, with 15 bases between. Germline lookup yields CDR1 SGHKS and CDR2 YYEKEE (reference sequence). The CDR3 region is CASTTGMVGNQPQHF. The CDR3 DNA reads as TGTGCCAGCACGACAGGAATGGTGGGCAATCAGCCCCAGCATTTT.

The genes are TRBV5-1 and TRBJ2-3, with unresolved D. The CDR3 spans 15 residues. Trimming left V 0 bases short and J 0 bases short, with 8 bases between. CDR1 and CDR2 from the germline V gene are SGHRS and YFSETQ. This CDR3 reads CASSLGRSSTDTQYF. In nucleotides, the CDR3 is TGCGCCAGCAGCTTGGGCAGGTCTAGCACAGATACGCAGTATTTT.

The CDR3 DNA reads TGTGCCAGCTCGTCGTGGGGGACAGGACGACAGCCCCAGCATTTT. It specifies CASSSWGTGRQPQHF. The chain recombines TRBV6-5 with TRBJ1-5; TRBD1 agrees at 8 bases. The germline V gene encodes CDR1 MNHEY and CDR2 SVGAGI. Unmatched junction bases numbered 13, after V lost 8 bases and J lost 7 bases. The CDR3 loop spans 15 amino acids.

The V and J genes are TRBV12-3 or TRBV12-4 and TRBJ1-1; TRBD1 might be the D (5 bases). The length of the CDR3 is 11 residues. The V and J ends lost 8 bases and 8 bases respectively, with 12 bases between them. The CDR3 DNA is TGTGCCAGCTGGGTCGGGGGGGAAGCTTTCTTT. This gives the protein CASWVGGEAFF.

The chain has TRBV20-1 and TRBJ2-1; weak D call: TRBD1 (6 bases). V dropped 3 bases and J dropped 4 bases, with 16 bases sitting between them. The CDR3 has 15 amino acids. Germline V lookup: CDR1 DFQATT, CDR2 SNEGSKA (reference sequence). The CDR3 protein is CSASIGTPIYNEQFF. The CDR3, as DNA: TGCAGTGCTAGTATAGGGACACCTATATACAATGAGCAGTTCTTC.

This clone was counted a single time. The rearrangement uses TRBV6-6 and TRBJ1-6, with D hard to call. The CDR3 is 16 amino acids. Germline V CDR1 and CDR2: MNHNY, SVGAGI (reference sequence). V lost 6 bases and J lost 1, with 13 bases in between. The CDR3 DNA reads TGTGCCAGCAGCCACCCATCAAGATCCTATAATTCACCCCTCCACTTT. It translates to CASSHPSRSYNSPLHF.

The chain recombines TRBV5-4 with TRBJ2-6, with 8 positions matching TRBD2. Germline trimming cut 4 bases from V and 0 bases from J; bases unmatched to any gene: 12. This CDR3 spans 19 amino acids. The V gene's germline CDR1 is SGHNT and CDR2 YYREEE (reference sequence). The CDR3 nucleotides are TGTGCCAGCAGCCCTTTTCCGGGAGGGATGGGCTCTGGGGCCAACGTCCTGACTTTC. The encoded protein is CASSPFPGGMGSGANVLTF.

The rearrangement joins TRBV6-1 to TRBJ1-2, with 7 bases matching TRBD1. The germline V gene has CDR1 MNHNS and CDR2 SASEGT. The V segment lost 5 bases and the J segment 4 bases; nucleotides outside the gene matches: 4. The CDR3 contains 13 residues. CDR3 nucleotides: TGTGCCAGCAGTCTCGGGACAGCCTATGGCTACACCTTC. Its translation: CASSLGTAYGYTF.

This sequence joins TRBV6-5 and TRBJ1-4; possibly TRBD1 for D (5 bases). The CDR3 contains 12 residues. Germline loops: CDR1 MNHEY, CDR2 SVGAGI. The germline V and J ends were trimmed by 6 bases and 8 bases, with 10 bases remaining between them. The CDR3 DNA reads as TGTGCCAGCAGGGGGGACTTCGAAAAACTGTTTTTT. Its protein is CASRGDFEKLFF.

The chain employs TRBV5-4 and TRBJ1-6; tentative D call: TRBD1 (6 bases). This CDR3 contains 15 residues. The germline V gene encodes CDR1 SGHNT and CDR2 YYREEE (reference sequence). V lost 2 bases and J 7 bases, leaving 13 bases between the germline ends. CDR3 loop: CASSLGRGGNSPLHF. CDR3 nucleotides: TGTGCCAGCAGCTTAGGGAGAGGGGGGAATTCACCCCTCCACTTT.

V and J are TRBV2 and TRBJ2-2; D might be TRBD1 (5 bases). This CDR3 contains 15 residues. In germline, CDR1 is SNHLY, CDR2 FYNNEI. V lost 4 bases, J lost 0 bases, and 9 bases lay in between. The DNA for the CDR3 is TGTGCCAGCAGTGTCGACAGCACGAACACCGGGGAGCTGTTTTTT. Translated, it gives CASSVDSTNTGELFF.

The chain recombines TRBV4-2 with TRBJ2-7; 8 nucleotides agree with TRBD2. CDR1 is LGHNA, CDR2 YNFKEQ, per germline. After removal of 1 base from V and 2 bases from J, the junction contained 10 bases not matched to a gene. The CDR3 is made up of 17 amino acids. CDR3 residues: CASSQGLWGGGTYEQYF. Here the CDR3 DNA reads TGTGCCAGCAGCCAAGGGCTCTGGGGCGGGGGGACCTACGAGCAGTACTTC.

The V gene is TRBV2, the J gene TRBJ2-3; 8 bases align to TRBD2. The CDR3 has 16 amino acids. Per the germline V gene, CDR1 is SNHLY and CDR2 is FYNNEI. V lost 2 bases to trimming and J lost 0 bases; unmatched junction nucleotides: 4. For the CDR3, the DNA is TGTGCCAGCAGTGAATCTAGCGGGCCTAGCACAGATACGCAGTATTTT. As protein: CASSESSGPSTDTQYF.